Listed below are T cell receptor beta chains from one sample, sequenced in a study of T cell responses to AZD1222 COVID-19 vaccine. Clones were read by immunoSEQ multiplex PCR, and TCRdb kept only the in-frame ones, dropping some. The sample has 100,000 or so clones; approximately 90% are singletons. The sample here was peripheral blood, taken on day 0 of AZD1222 vaccination. The receptors derive from an adult in good health. The CDR3 runs from the conserved cysteine through the conserved F or W. A D gene is named only where the DNA matches it firmly. Size is omitted from some rows. Given values are once, few, many or a class for expanded clones.

size	J	V	D	DNA	CDR3
-	TRBJ1-2	TRBV29-1	-	TGCAGCGTCGGAATATCCCGTAACTATGGCTACACCTTC	CSVGISRNYGYTF
-	TRBJ2-2	TRBV4-1	-	TGCGCCAGCAGCCAAGTAGGGAACACCGGGGAGCTGTTTTTT	CASSQVGNTGELFF
-	TRBJ2-7	TRBV28	-	TGTGCCAGTCGGACAGAAGGGGAGCAGTACTTC	CASRTEGEQYF
-	TRBJ2-7	TRBV5-1	-	TGCGCCAGCAACTCATACGAGCAGTACTTC	CASNSYEQYF
once	TRBJ2-2	TRBV7-2	-	TGTGCCAGCAGTTCTCACACGAACACCGGGGAGCTGTTTTTT	CASSSHTNTGELFF
-	TRBJ2-3	TRBV24-1	TRBD1	TGTGCCACCGGTGGGACAGGGGTAGATACGCAGTATTTT	CATGGTGVDTQYF
-	TRBJ1-5	TRBV19	-	TGTGCCAGTAGTATAGATCGAGGGGACCAACGGCCCCAGCATTTT	CASSIDRGDQRPQHF
-	TRBJ1-3	TRBV7-9	-	TGTGCCAGCAGCGGATTTGACCGAGAGTCTGGAAACACCATATATTTT	CASSGFDRESGNTIYF
-	TRBJ1-5	TRBV19	TRBD1	TGTGCCAGTAGCGCGGACAGGAATCAGCCCCAGCATTTT	CASSADRNQPQHF
-	TRBJ2-7	TRBV10-3	TRBD1	TGTGCCATCAGTGAGTTTTCCGGGACAGGTAACGAGCAGTACTTC	CAISEFSGTGNEQYF
-	TRBJ2-1	TRBV7-9	-	TGTGCCAGCAGCTTCTTATTAATGAACAATGAGCAGTTCTTC	CASSFLLMNNEQFF
-	TRBJ2-3	TRBV20-1	-	TGCAGTGCTAGTGAGCATTCTGGCACAGATACGCAGTATTTT	CSASEHSGTDTQYF
-	TRBJ2-7	TRBV10-3	-	TGTGCCATCAGTGTAGACTCCAAACCCCCCTACGAGCAGTACTTC	CAISVDSKPPYEQYF
-	TRBJ1-2	TRBV2	-	TGTGCCAGCAGTCGAGAATGGGATGGCTACACCTTC	CASSREWDGYTF
-	TRBJ2-2	TRBV5-1	-	TGCGCCAGCAGCCAGAACACCGGGGAGCTGTTTTTT	CASSQNTGELFF
-	TRBJ1-5	TRBV28	-	TGTGCCAGCAGAGGCAGGGTTCAGCCCCAGCATTTT	CASRGRVQPQHF
-	TRBJ1-2	TRBV19	-	TGTGCCAGTAGCAAAATTCCAGGGGAATCCTATGGCTACACCTTC	CASSKIPGESYGYTF
-	TRBJ1-1	TRBV28	TRBD1	TGTGCCAGCAGTGCTGGGGGCAGGGGGTCCAACACTGAAGCTTTCTTT	CASSAGGRGSNTEAFF
-	TRBJ1-2	TRBV3-1/TRBV3-2	-	TGTGCCAGCAGCCAAGGGGGCACATCCAACTATGGCTACACCTTC	CASSQGGTSNYGYTF
-	TRBJ1-4	TRBV7-9	-	TGTGCCAGCAGCCCAACGGGGGGGCCTAATGAAAAACTGTTTTTT	CASSPTGGPNEKLFF
-	TRBJ1-2	TRBV3-1/TRBV3-2	-	TGTGCCAGCAGCCTATACGGCGGTGCCGGGTATGGCTACACCTTC	CASSLYGGAGYGYTF
-	TRBJ2-3	TRBV19	-	TGTGCCAGTAAACAGGGGAGGATCACAGATACGCAGTATTTT	CASKQGRITDTQYF
once	TRBJ1-1	TRBV20-1	-	TGCAGTGCTCAGAGGTTCGCTTTCTTT	CSAQRFAFF
-	TRBJ1-2	TRBV6-1	-	TGTGCCAGCAGTGAAGCGTTCGGCATCTATGGCTACACCTTC	CASSEAFGIYGYTF
-	TRBJ2-7	TRBV7-6	-	TGTGCCAGCAGTCCAGGGGGGGGCCCTGTCTACGAGCAGTACTTC	CASSPGGGPVYEQYF
-	TRBJ1-4	TRBV3-1/TRBV3-2	-	TGTGCCAGCAGCCAAAGGGGGATTGAAAAACTGTTTTTT	CASSQRGIEKLFF
-	TRBJ1-6	TRBV19	-	TGTGCCAGTATGGGAGGGGGGGACAATTCACCCCTCCACTTT	CASMGGGDNSPLHF
few	TRBJ1-1	TRBV13	-	TGTGCCAGCAGCTTATGGCCGCAGGAGGCTGAAGCTTTCTTT	CASSLWPQEAEAFF
-	TRBJ1-2	TRBV28	-	TGTGCCAGCAGTTTATTGGTAGGGAACTATGGCTACACCTTC	CASSLLVGNYGYTF
once	TRBJ1-5	TRBV20-1	-	TGCAGTGCTAGTCCCACAGGGTTCGGTCAGCCCCAGCATTTT	CSASPTGFGQPQHF
-	TRBJ2-3	TRBV4-2	-	TGTGCCAGCACCCTCCGCGGTGGGGGGCGCATAGATACGCAGTATTTT	CASTLRGGGRIDTQYF
-	TRBJ2-7	TRBV4-1	-	TGCGCCAGCAGCCAAGCCGGTAGAGAGGGCTACGAGCAGTACTTC	CASSQAGREGYEQYF
-	TRBJ1-1	TRBV19	-	TGTGCCAGTAGGCTCAGGAATGTGAACACTGAAGCTTTCTTT	CASRLRNVNTEAFF
-	TRBJ1-2	TRBV4-1	-	TGCGCCAGCAGCCAACCGGACAGACCTAACTATGGCTACACCTTC	CASSQPDRPNYGYTF
-	TRBJ1-2	TRBV19	-	TGTGCCAGTAGTATGGACAACTCCCTCCCCTTAAACTATGGCTACACCTTC	CASSMDNSLPLNYGYTF
-	TRBJ2-1	TRBV7-9	-	TGTGCCAGCAGCCCCTTTGGTGAGGTGGACAATGAGCAGTTCTTC	CASSPFGEVDNEQFF
-	TRBJ1-4	TRBV6-6	-	TGTGCCAGCAGCCGAACCCAGGGGCCAGCAACTAATGAAAAACTGTTTTTT	CASSRTQGPATNEKLFF
-	TRBJ1-1	TRBV6-5	-	TGTGCCAGCAGGGGCGTTAAGAACTACACTGAAGCTTTCTTT	CASRGVKNYTEAFF
-	TRBJ1-5	TRBV19	TRBD1	TGTGCCAGTAGTTTCCAGGGGGTTGGAAGCAATCAGCCCCAGCATTTT	CASSFQGVGSNQPQHF
-	TRBJ1-1	TRBV6-1	-	TGTGCCAGCAGTGAAGGGGGGCAGAGTGAAGCTTTCTTT	CASSEGGQSEAFF
-	TRBJ1-1	TRBV18	-	TGTGCCAGCTCACCAGACGAGGGTTCCACTGAAGCTTTCTTT	CASSPDEGSTEAFF
few	TRBJ1-2	TRBV27	TRBD1	TGTGCCAGCAGGCCCCAGGGGGCAGGGTATATTGGCTACACCTTC	CASRPQGAGYIGYTF
-	TRBJ2-7	TRBV5-1	TRBD1	TGCGCCAGCAGCCCCGGGACAGGGGGAGAGGAGCAGTACTTC	CASSPGTGGEEQYF
-	TRBJ2-5	TRBV12-2	-	TGTGCAAGTCGGCCCCTAGCCCGGGACAGGGGTTTACAAGAGACCCAGTACTTC	CASRPLARDRGLQETQYF
-	TRBJ2-7	TRBV4-1	-	TGCGCCAGCAGCCTCGCAACCCCCAGGGGAAGCGAGCAGTACTTC	CASSLATPRGSEQYF
-	TRBJ1-1	TRBV28	-	TGTGCCAGCAGTTCCCGATTGCGGGGAGTTTTGAACACTGAAGCTTTCTTT	CASSSRLRGVLNTEAFF
-	TRBJ2-7	TRBV5-6	TRBD1	TGTGCCAGCAGGCGGACAGGGACCTACGAGCAGTACTTC	CASRRTGTYEQYF
once	TRBJ1-2	TRBV28	TRBD1	TGTGCCAGCAGCCCCGGGACAGGGGGTGGCTACACCTTC	CASSPGTGGGYTF
-	TRBJ2-7	TRBV10-3	-	TGTGCCATCAGGAGTCCCCAGGGGCGGTACTACGAGCAGTACTTC	CAIRSPQGRYYEQYF
-	TRBJ2-7	TRBV12-3/TRBV12-4	-	TGTGCCAGCACCAATACCCCATACGAGCAGTACTTC	CASTNTPYEQYF
-	TRBJ1-6	TRBV28	-	TGTGCCAGCAGTTTAAGTCAGTTCTATAATTCACCCCTCCACTTT	CASSLSQFYNSPLHF
few	TRBJ2-1	TRBV6-1	TRBD2	TGTGCCAGCAACCTGGGGGGGGGAGCGGAGCAGTTCTTC	CASNLGGGAEQFF
-	TRBJ1-2	TRBV5-1	-	TGCGCCAGCAGCAGGTTGGAGATGTGGGAGCGTTCACACTATGGCTACACCTTC	CASSRLEMWERSHYGYTF
-	TRBJ2-1	TRBV6-2/TRBV6-3	TRBD2	TGTGCCAGCAGTTACTCGAAACTAGCGGGGGGCGATGAGCAGTTCTTC	CASSYSKLAGGDEQFF
once	TRBJ2-2	TRBV27	-	TGTGCCAGCAGTCGGCAGGAGAACACCGGGGAGCTGTTTTTT	CASSRQENTGELFF
once	TRBJ2-3	TRBV10-3	TRBD2	TGTGCCATCGAAAGGACTAGCGGGGGGGCAAGAGATACGCAGTATTTT	CAIERTSGGARDTQYF
-	TRBJ1-5	TRBV21-1	-	TGTGCCCGCAAAGGTGAGTATAGCAATCAGCCCCAGCATTTT	CARKGEYSNQPQHF